This T cell receptor (beta chain) was recovered during a study of post-analysis software for immune sequencing data. Turning to the study itself: Secondary progressive, relapsing-remitting and progressive-relapsing multiple sclerosis were among the included disease courses. Overall study results and limits: Controls had lower frequencies than patients of a few TRBV segments, which included TRBV5-6, TRBV5-1 and TRBV20-1. Batch-matched samples strongly co-clustered by F measure.

V lost 8 bases, J lost 8 bases, and 18 bases lay in between. There are 13 residues in the CDR3. Looked up from germline, CDR1 is MNHEY and CDR2 is SMNVEV (reference sequence). Regarding this clonotype: The target antigen is unknown.

The library was made from cDNA and included unique molecular identifiers. Each batch of roughly 0.9 to 11 million T cells produced some 500,000 cDNA molecules. TCRdb redid the calling of the PCR reads with MiXCR, one entry per CDR3 protein. The table records about 430,000 distinct CDR3 sequences, approximately 39% of them present only once. V usage is TRBV27 and J usage is TRBJ1-2; D may be TRBD1 (6 bases). Sequences were obtained from blood. This receptor was taken from a girl aged 2-10 years with multiple sclerosis. This CDR3 is CASASGRGYGYTF. The CDR3 DNA sequence: TGTGCCAGCGCAAGCGGTAGGGGGTACGGCTACACCTTC.